The next 5 T cell receptor beta chains were all read from a single sample in a study of cytomegalovirus exposure and HLA in healthy donors. Vbeta (60) and Jbeta (13) primers were used in the PCR. Assay: immunoSEQ multiplex PCR; the TCRdb copy retains only in-frame clones and omits some. Found here are about 180,000 clones, 60% to 85% of them singletons; the top ten hold 2.9%. Sequenced: PBMCs. The receptors were gathered from a male donor in good health and CMV-seronegative.

This chain joins TRBV9 and TRBJ1-1; 10 positions match TRBD1. J was trimmed by 3 bases and V by 4 bases; bases with no gene match: 3. Germline V lookup: CDR1 SGDLS, CDR2 YYNGEE. This CDR3 spans 14 amino acids. In DNA form, the CDR3 reads TGTGCCAGCAGCTCTGGACAGGGGGACACTGAAGCTTTCTTT. Residues: CASSSGQGDTEAFF.

This rearrangement joins TRBV14 to TRBJ2-5; D unresolved. The germline CDR1 and CDR2 sequences are SGHDN and FVKESK. The CDR3 totals 12 residues. Trimming stripped 0 bases from V and 5 bases from J, with 4 bases between. CDR3 coding DNA: TGTGCCAGCAGCCAAGATAGTGAGACCCAGTACTTC. As protein: CASSQDSETQYF.

The rearrangement links TRBV27 to TRBJ2-7, with a possible D match to TRBD1 (6 bases). The length of the CDR3 is 14 residues. Trimming took 3 bases from V and 3 from J, leaving 12 bases between them. CDR1 is MNHEY and CDR2 is SMNVEV in the germline V gene (reference sequence). In nucleotides, the CDR3 is TGTGCCAGCAGTTTTGGGGCAGGGGACTACGAGCAGTACTTC. Amino acid sequence: CASSFGAGDYEQYF.

The chain recombines TRBV19 with TRBJ1-5; D remains unclear. The V end was cut by 1 base, the J end by 0 bases, with 13 bases between. CDR1 is LNHDA, CDR2 SQIVND, per germline (reference sequence). This CDR3 is built from 17 residues. CDR3 DNA sequence: TGTGCCAGTAGTATAGGGCTAGGAGATTATAGCAATCAGCCCCAGCATTTT. Translating gives CASSIGLGDYSNQPQHF.

This clone occurred once. The chain couples TRBV4-1 to TRBJ2-5; 9 bases are shared with TRBD2. The CDR3 is 16 amino acids. Germline CDR1 and CDR2: MGHRA and YSYEKL. The V segment lost 1 base and the J segment 5 bases; nucleotides outside the gene matches: 8. The CDR3 protein is CASSQGGLAMKETQYF. The DNA for the CDR3 is TGCGCCAGCAGCCAAGGGGGACTAGCAATGAAGGAGACCCAGTACTTC.